A selection of T cell receptor beta chains follows, all from one sample in a study of cytomegalovirus exposure and HLA in healthy donors. Profiled with immunoSEQ multiplex PCR; TCRdb holds only in-frame clones, not every one. The repertoire holds 160,000 or so clones, with around nine tenths as singletons. The sample consisted of PBMCs. These receptors all come from a man aged 18 to 29 in good health and CMV-seropositive. Each CDR3 is given with its conserved first and last residue. A D gene is named only where the DNA matches it firmly. A row's size may be missing; if present it is once, few, many or a size class.

TRBJ2-5,TRBV18,-,-,CASSPPTAQRETQYF,TGTGCCAGCTCACCTCCGACAGCTCAACGAGAGACCCAGTACTTC
TRBJ2-7,TRBV6-5,-,TRBD1,CASSRDRDAEQYF,TGTGCCAGCAGTCGAGACAGGGACGCCGAGCAGTACTTC
TRBJ1-6,TRBV6-1,-,TRBD1,CASSGQGLPLHF,TGTGCCAGCAGCGGACAGGGACTCCCCCTCCACTTT
TRBJ2-5,TRBV6-6,-,-,CASRESPSGQETQYF,TGTGCCAGCAGAGAATCCCCGAGCGGCCAAGAGACCCAGTACTTC
TRBJ1-4,TRBV6-5,-,-,CASHAGAVNEKLFF,TGTGCCAGCCACGCAGGGGCTGTAAATGAAAAACTGTTTTTT
TRBJ2-7,TRBV4-3,-,TRBD1,CASTGQGGEQYF,TGCGCCAGCACGGGACAGGGTGGGGAGCAGTACTTC
TRBJ2-3,TRBV7-8,-,TRBD2,CASSPTSGGGTDTQYF,TGTGCCAGCAGCCCTACTAGCGGGGGAGGAACAGATACGCAGTATTTT
TRBJ2-5,TRBV5-1,-,-,CASSLARGETQYF,TGCGCCAGCAGCTTGGCCAGGGGCGAGACCCAGTACTTC
TRBJ1-2,TRBV28,-,TRBD1,CASRRAGTGGEGGYTF,TGTGCCAGCAGGCGCGCCGGGACAGGGGGGGAGGGTGGCTACACCTTC
TRBJ2-7,TRBV5-5,-,TRBD1,CASRLDRSYEQYF,TGTGCCAGCAGATTGGACAGGTCCTACGAGCAGTACTTC
TRBJ1-2,TRBV29-1,-,-,CSVPSGVEGYTF,TGCAGCGTCCCTTCAGGGGTGGAGGGCTACACCTTC
TRBJ2-2,TRBV7-3,-,-,CASSPQGNTGELFF,TGTGCCAGCAGCCCACAGGGGAACACCGGGGAGCTGTTTTTT
TRBJ2-7,TRBV11-2,-,TRBD1,CASSLGQGPYEQYF,TGTGCCAGCAGCCTCGGACAGGGCCCGTACGAGCAGTACTTC
TRBJ2-3,TRBV7-2,-,-,CASSLLRPGEGAQYF,TGTGCCAGCAGCTTACTTCGGCCGGGCGAGGGGGCGCAGTATTTT
TRBJ2-3,TRBV15,-,TRBD1,CATSRRTGTASTDTQYF,TGTGCCACCAGCCGTAGAACCGGGACAGCTAGCACAGATACGCAGTATTTT
TRBJ1-3,TRBV4-2,-,-,CASSQDLSSGNTIYF,TGTGCCAGCAGCCAAGATCTCAGCTCTGGAAACACCATATATTTT
TRBJ2-5,TRBV18,-,-,CASSPIGQQETQYF,TGTGCCAGCTCACCAATTGGACAGCAAGAGACCCAGTACTTC
TRBJ1-1,TRBV30,-,-,CAWSVAPEAFF,TGTGCCTGGAGTGTAGCGCCTGAAGCTTTCTTT
TRBJ1-2,TRBV10-3,-,TRBD1,CAIPLGTGGADGYTF,TGTGCCATTCCCCTGGGGACAGGGGGCGCGGATGGCTACACCTTC
TRBJ1-4,TRBV10-3,-,TRBD1,CAIRGTGTNEKLFF,TGTGCCATCAGGGGGACAGGGACTAATGAAAAACTGTTTTTT
TRBJ2-3,TRBV9,-,TRBD2,CASSVALLAGDTQYF,TGTGCCAGCAGCGTAGCCCTATTAGCGGGAGATACGCAGTATTTT
TRBJ2-2,TRBV11-2,-,TRBD1,CASSSGTGSGELFF,TGTGCCAGCAGCAGCGGGACAGGGTCCGGGGAGCTGTTTTTT
TRBJ1-1,TRBV5-4,-,-,CASKAFQSGRAFF,TGTGCCAGTAAGGCATTTCAATCGGGTCGCGCTTTCTTT
TRBJ2-2,TRBV27,-,-,CASSFFRRGTGELFF,TGTGCCAGCAGTTTTTTCAGGAGGGGCACCGGGGAGCTGTTTTTT
TRBJ2-5,TRBV9,-,TRBD2,CASSVTSGGVGETQYF,TGTGCCAGCAGCGTGACTAGCGGGGGGGTAGGGGAGACCCAGTACTTC
TRBJ2-7,TRBV16,-,-,CASSLEGVPELGYEQYF,TGTGCCAGCAGCCTAGAGGGTGTGCCGGAGCTGGGGTACGAGCAGTACTTC
TRBJ2-3,TRBV4-3,-,-,CASSQLTTRSDTQYF,TGCGCCAGCAGCCAACTGACGACTAGGTCAGATACGCAGTATTTT
TRBJ1-5,TRBV4-1,-,TRBD1,CASSQFGTGDQPQHF,TGCGCCAGCAGCCAGTTCGGGACAGGGGATCAGCCCCAGCATTTT
TRBJ2-5,TRBV14,-,-,CASSQVSGYQETQYF,TGTGCCAGCAGCCAAGTGTCAGGTTACCAAGAGACCCAGTACTTC
TRBJ1-3,TRBV4-2,-,TRBD1,CASSLRQGSSGNTIYF,TGTGCCAGCAGCCTGAGACAGGGGTCCTCTGGAAACACCATATATTTT
TRBJ1-2,TRBV4-3,-,-,CASSQDSSPSNGYTF,TGCGCCAGCAGCCAAGATAGTTCTCCCTCCAATGGCTACACCTTC
TRBJ1-6,TRBV4-2,-,TRBD1,CASSEGQGISPLHF,TGTGCCAGCAGCGAAGGACAGGGGATATCACCCCTCCACTTT
TRBJ2-5,TRBV11-3,once,-,CASSLDQGETQYF,TGTGCCAGCAGCTTAGATCAGGGAGAGACCCAGTACTTC
TRBJ1-2,TRBV21-1,once,-,CASSGAGTEVWSGYTF,TGTGCCAGCAGCGGGGCCGGGACAGAAGTATGGAGCGGCTACACCTTC
TRBJ1-4,TRBV15,-,TRBD1,CATSSDRGAEKLFF,TGTGCCACCAGCAGTGACAGGGGAGCTGAAAAACTGTTTTTT
TRBJ1-2,TRBV6-5,-,-,CASSYSVGYGYTF,TGTGCCAGCAGTTACTCGGTCGGCTATGGCTACACCTTC
TRBJ2-1,TRBV9,-,TRBD1,CASSVGGTGNEQFF,TGTGCCAGCAGCGTAGGGGGGACAGGGAATGAGCAGTTCTTC
TRBJ2-7,TRBV28,-,-,CASSLSLEQYF,TGTGCCAGCAGTTTATCCTTGGAGCAGTACTTC
TRBJ2-1,TRBV19,once,TRBD2,CAIGTSGPEQFF,TGTGCCATCGGGACTAGCGGGCCCGAGCAGTTCTTC
TRBJ2-1,TRBV19,-,TRBD2,CASSRSPGLAYNEQFF,TGTGCCAGTAGTAGATCCCCCGGACTAGCATACAATGAGCAGTTCTTC
TRBJ1-1,TRBV18,-,-,CASSQIAGARTEAFF,TGTGCCAGCTCACAGATTGCAGGGGCTCGTACTGAAGCTTTCTTT
TRBJ2-7,TRBV10-1,-,TRBD1,CASNGTPSGTGSEQYF,TGCGCCAGCAATGGAACCCCTTCCGGGACAGGGAGTGAGCAGTACTTC
TRBJ2-1,TRBV7-2,-,-,CASRDPRGNEQFF,TGTGCCAGCAGAGACCCCCGAGGGAATGAGCAGTTCTTC
TRBJ2-1,TRBV7-9,-,-,CASSLESSYNEQFF,TGTGCCAGCAGCTTAGAGAGCTCCTACAATGAGCAGTTCTTC
TRBJ2-3,TRBV5-1,-,TRBD1,CASSVLPGTGADTQYF,TGCGCCAGCAGCGTACTGCCCGGGACAGGGGCAGATACGCAGTATTTT
TRBJ2-1,TRBV11-2,-,-,CASSQTGPNNGAFF,TGTGCCAGCAGCCAGACCGGACCCAACAATGGGGCGTTCTTC
TRBJ2-5,TRBV2,-,-,CASSERTSLKYF,TGTGCCAGCAGTGAACGTACGTCCCTAAAGTACTTC
TRBJ1-1,TRBV30,once,-,CAWKWGQTEAFF,TGTGCCTGGAAGTGGGGCCAAACTGAAGCTTTCTTT
TRBJ1-5,TRBV5-1,-,TRBD1,CASSLIATQGINQPQHF,TGCGCCAGCAGCTTGATTGCTACACAGGGGATCAATCAGCCCCAGCATTTT
TRBJ2-3,TRBV28,-,-,CASTSLDTQYF,TGTGCCAGCACCTCCTTAGATACGCAGTATTTT
TRBJ2-2,TRBV7-9,-,-,CASSSVQGNTGELFF,TGTGCCAGCAGCTCCGTGCAGGGAAACACCGGGGAGCTGTTTTTT
TRBJ1-1,TRBV6-1,-,TRBD1,CASSLRAQGDTEAFF,TGTGCCAGCAGCCTTCGGGCACAGGGGGACACTGAAGCTTTCTTT
TRBJ2-7,TRBV12-5,-,-,CASGKTVSLYEQYF,TGTGCTAGTGGCAAGACAGTTTCCCTCTACGAGCAGTACTTC
TRBJ1-2,TRBV19,-,TRBD1,CASSIDRGRYGYTF,TGTGCCAGTAGTATCGACAGGGGTCGTTATGGCTACACCTTC
TRBJ1-1,TRBV5-5,-,TRBD1,CASSLAGQPNTEAFF,TGTGCCAGCAGCTTGGCGGGACAGCCGAACACTGAAGCTTTCTTT
TRBJ2-7,TRBV11-2,-,-,CASGRDSGEQYF,TGTGCCAGCGGGCGGGATTCTGGCGAGCAGTACTTC